These 17 T cell receptor beta chains came from one sample sequenced in a study of tumor-infiltrating lymphocytes in localized non-small cell lung cancer. Measured with immunoSEQ multiplex PCR; TCRdb has only the in-frame clones, and not every one. The sample shows about 12,000 clones, roughly 80% of them seen only once. Specimen: lung tumor tissue. The receptors were gathered from a human donor with non-small cell lung cancer.

The chain recombines TRBV9 with TRBJ2-2, with D maybe TRBD2 (6 bases). The V end was cut by 3 bases, the J end by 10 bases, with 16 bases between. This CDR3 is built from 14 residues. CDR1 is SGDLS, CDR2 YYNGEE, per germline. In DNA, the CDR3 is TGTGCCAGCAGCGCGGGGACTGGCGAGTTGGAGCTGTTTTTT. Translation gives CASSAGTGELELFF.

V is TRBV6-1 and J is TRBJ2-7; D perhaps matches TRBD2 (5 bases). CDR1 and CDR2 (germline): MNHNS, SASEGT. The CDR3 extends over 13 amino acids. V was clipped by 7 bases and J by 3 bases, with 13 bases between them. The CDR3 reads CASTLWGDYEQYF. The CDR3, as DNA: TGTGCCAGCACCTTATGGGGAGACTACGAGCAGTACTTC.

The chain combines TRBV7-9 with TRBJ1-2; D possibly corresponds to TRBD1 (5 bases). The CDR3 loop spans 16 amino acids. V dropped 1 base and J dropped 4 bases, with 16 bases sitting between them. Germline CDR1 and CDR2: SEHNR and FQNEAQ (reference sequence). DNA for the CDR3: TGTGCCAGCAGCTTAGACCTAATCAGGGATAGCTATGGCTACACCTTC. Its protein product is CASSLDLIRDSYGYTF.

The chain has TRBV10-3 and TRBJ1-4; 7 bases line up with TRBD1. The junction had 7 bases not matched to a gene; V was cut back by 4 bases and J by 8 bases. CDR3 length: 14 residues. Germline V gene sequence: CDR1 ENHRY, CDR2 SYGVKD. CDR3 residues: CAISGTLQGEKLFF. CDR3 DNA sequence: TGTGCCATCAGTGGGACCCTACAGGGGGAAAAACTGTTTTTT.

The chain has TRBV5-6 and TRBJ1-2; 10 bases line up with TRBD1. Unmatched junction bases numbered 5, after V lost 0 bases and J lost 12 bases. Germline CDR1 and CDR2: SGHDT and YYEEEE. This CDR3 spans 13 amino acids. CDR3 protein: CASSLAPGQGDTF. DNA of the CDR3: TGTGCCAGCAGCTTGGCCCCAGGACAGGGGGACACCTTC.

In its sample, this clone was seen once. CDR3 in amino acids: CATALAVDTQYF. CDR3 in DNA: TGTGCCACTGCACTAGCTGTAGATACGCAGTATTTT. The chain recombines TRBV6-1 with TRBJ2-3; D is possibly TRBD2 (6 bases). Germline V gene sequence: CDR1 MNHNS, CDR2 SASEGT. The length of the CDR3 is 12 residues. The V end lost 10 bases, the J end lost 5 bases, and 13 bases lay between the germline ends.

V usage is TRBV30 and J usage is TRBJ2-7; TRBD2 might be the D (6 bases). Germline CDR1 GTSNPN, CDR2 SVGIG (reference sequence). With 5 bases removed from V and 0 bases from J, the gap between germline ends came to 11 bases. The CDR3 runs 13 residues. In DNA form, the CDR3 reads TGTGCCTGGGCTCCGGGAGCCTCCTACGAGCAGTACTTC. As protein: CAWAPGASYEQYF.

The chain has TRBV4-3 and TRBJ1-2; D is possibly TRBD1 (5 bases). Germline CDR1 LGHNA, CDR2 YSLEER. The length of the CDR3 is 14 residues. V lost 1 base and J 2 bases, leaving 8 bases between the germline ends. The CDR3 here is CASSQVGVNYGYTF. The CDR3 DNA follows: TGCGCCAGCAGCCAAGTGGGGGTAAACTATGGCTACACCTTC.

The V and J genes are TRBV7-2 and TRBJ1-2; TRBD1 matches 8 bases. From germline, CDR1 is SGHTA and CDR2 FQGNSA. V lost 8 bases, J lost 3 bases, and 5 bases stayed unmatched. The CDR3 extends over 13 amino acids. The CDR3 is CASQYRGDYGYTF. As DNA, the CDR3 is TGTGCCAGCCAATACAGGGGGGACTATGGCTACACCTTC.

This clone has just a few counts. This rearrangement joins TRBV5-6 to TRBJ1-2, with D perhaps TRBD1 (6 bases). This CDR3 is 14 amino acids long. The V gene lost 4 bases and the J gene lost 3 bases, with 13 bases spanning the gap. Per the germline V gene, CDR1 is SGHDT and CDR2 is YYEEEE. CDR3 amino acids: CASSRGTRDYGYTF. CDR3 DNA sequence: TGTGCCAGCAGCAGAGGGACACGGGACTATGGCTACACCTTC.

The gene calls are TRBV7-2 and TRBJ2-7, with TRBD2 identical over 14 bases. Germline V gene sequence: CDR1 SGHTA, CDR2 FQGNSA. V was clipped by 4 bases and J by 2 bases; unmatched bases: 1. The CDR3 length is 15 residues. Written as DNA, the CDR3 is TGTGCCAGCAGCTCGACTAGCGGGGGGGCCTACGAGCAGTACTTC. Encoded protein: CASSSTSGGAYEQYF.

This rearrangement joins TRBV19 to TRBJ1-6; 10 positions agree with TRBD1. Trimming removed 7 bases from V and 5 bases from J; junction bases left unmatched: 5. Per germline, CDR1 LNHDA and CDR2 SQIVND (reference sequence). The CDR3 totals 15 residues. CDR3 sequence reads: CASTPTGGNNSPLHF. CDR3 DNA sequence: TGTGCCAGTACTCCGACAGGGGGCAATAATTCACCCCTCCACTTT.

V usage is TRBV18 and J usage is TRBJ2-5; 8 nucleotides line up with TRBD1. The CDR3 spans 14 residues. Germline V gene data show CDR1 as KGHSH and CDR2 as LQKENI. J was trimmed by 3 bases and V by 3 bases; bases with no gene match: 3. DNA of the CDR3: TGTGCCAGCTCACCCGGACAGGGAAAAGAGACCCAGTACTTC. Residues: CASSPGQGKETQYF. Looking up the rest from reference TRBV18 and TRBJ2-5 gives the full variable domain: NAGVMQNPRHLVRRRGQEARLRCSPMKGHSHVYWYRQLPEEGLKFMVYLQKENIIDESGMPKERFSAEFPKEGPSILRIQQVVRGDSAAYFCASSPGQGKETQYFGPGTRLLVL.

V gene TRBV4-2 combines with J gene TRBJ2-7; 7 nucleotides agree with TRBD1. CDR1 is LGHNA, CDR2 YNFKEQ, per germline. This CDR3 contains 15 residues. After removal of 0 bases from V and 2 bases from J, the junction contained 4 bases not matched to a gene. The CDR3 DNA is TGTGCCAGCAGCCAAGAGTCCGGACAGGCCTACGAGCAGTACTTC. Translation gives CASSQESGQAYEQYF.

V usage is TRBV5-1 and J usage is TRBJ1-1; D unclear. Germline V gives CDR1 SGHRS, CDR2 YFSETQ. Trimming left V 2 bases short and J 1 base short, with 12 bases between. This CDR3 is 15 amino acids long. The CDR3 sequence: CASSLPEPKNTEAFF. Here the CDR3 DNA reads TGCGCCAGCAGCTTACCAGAGCCAAAGAACACTGAAGCTTTCTTT.

The chain couples TRBV27 to TRBJ1-6, with D possibly TRBD1 on 5 matching bases. This CDR3 contains 17 residues. V was shortened by 7 bases and J by 5 bases, with 21 bases between the two germline ends. Germline V gene lookup returns CDR1 MNHEY and CDR2 SMNVEV (reference sequence). CDR3 protein: CASTRFYGTGNNSPLHF. The CDR3 DNA reads as TGTGCCAGCACCCGATTCTATGGGACCGGAAATAATTCACCCCTCCACTTT.

By sample share, this clone is medium-sized. The V gene is TRBV5-1, the J gene TRBJ1-6, with TRBD1 matching 10 bases. Germline V gives CDR1 SGHRS, CDR2 YFSETQ. CDR3 length: 16 residues. V gave up 6 bases and J gave up 7 bases; unmatched junction bases: 10. The CDR3 spells CASTPRWGQGNSPLHF. The CDR3, as DNA: TGCGCCAGCACCCCTCGGTGGGGACAGGGGAATTCACCCCTCCACTTT. Full variable domain (remainder filled in from reference TRBV5-1 and TRBJ1-6): KAGVTQTPRYLIKTRGQQVTLSCSPISGHRSVSWYQQTPGQGLQFLFEYFSETQRNKGNFPGRFSGRQFSNSRSEMNVSTLELGDSALYLCASTPRWGQGNSPLHFGNGTRLTVT.